The text below deals with one T cell receptor beta chain. The antigen remains undetermined. The sample is drawn from a study of CD8+CD57+ T cells in acquired aplastic anemia. Overall study results and limits: Statistical testing detected no significant gap in CD8+ Simpson's diversity between patients and controls. The number of CD8+ CDR3 sequences shared by patients and controls was about 30.

Deletions cut 6 bases from V and 8 bases from J, with 19 bases between. CDR1 is SGHAT and CDR2 is FQDESV in the germline V gene (reference sequence). The CDR3 contains 15 residues. Genomic DNA served as template for TCR beta VDJ and CDR3 profiling. TCRdb passed the reads through MiXCR, listing each CDR3 protein once. The sample has about 210,000 distinct CDR3 sequences, approximately 57% seen once. The receptor was isolated from a human donor in good health. This chain uses TRBV11-1 with TRBJ2-2; either TRBD1 or TRBD2 may fit D (6 bases each). Specimen: sorted CD4+, CD8+, or CD8+CD57+ T cells (not recorded which) from PBMCs. The CDR3 sequence is CASRWRGAGTGELFF. The CDR3 coding sequence is TGTGCCAGCAGGTGGCGGGGTGCAGGGACAGGGGAGCTGTTTTTT.